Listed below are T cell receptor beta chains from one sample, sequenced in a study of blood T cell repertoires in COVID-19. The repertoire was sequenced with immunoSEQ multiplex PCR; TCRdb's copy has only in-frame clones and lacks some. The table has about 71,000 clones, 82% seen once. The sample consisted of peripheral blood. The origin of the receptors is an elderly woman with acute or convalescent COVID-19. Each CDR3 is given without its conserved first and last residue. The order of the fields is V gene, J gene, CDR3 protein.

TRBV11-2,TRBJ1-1,ASSLERVRAEAF
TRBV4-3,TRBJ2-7,ASSPITGAYEQY
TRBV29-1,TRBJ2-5,SVLSGETQY
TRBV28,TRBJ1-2,ASRQQGRNYGYT
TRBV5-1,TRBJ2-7,ASSSRTGGHIVYEQY
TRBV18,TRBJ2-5,ASSPPPGETQY
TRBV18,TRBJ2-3,ASSPRTSGRSWTDTQY
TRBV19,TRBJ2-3,ASSLTGPSTDTQY
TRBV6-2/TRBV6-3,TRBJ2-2,ASSSSGTGELF
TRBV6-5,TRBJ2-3,ASSYFGGTSTDTQY
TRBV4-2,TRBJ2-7,ASSRTLAGGSYEQY
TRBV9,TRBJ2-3,ASRASGTDTQY
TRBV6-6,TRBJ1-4,ASSPEVSGYGNEKLF
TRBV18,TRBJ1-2,ASSPVGQGNYGYT
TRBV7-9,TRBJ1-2,ASSSVGVYGYT
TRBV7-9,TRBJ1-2,ASSMGDRGYYGYT
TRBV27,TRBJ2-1,ASSLDRGPYNEQF
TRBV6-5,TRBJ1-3,ASTGWVPSGNTIY
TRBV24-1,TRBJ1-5,ATSLSNQPQH